The 14 T cell receptor beta chains below all came from one sample that was sequenced in a study of kidney transplant recipient with SARS-CoV-2 infection (dated by TCRdb to about 2021). The sequencer was an Illumina MiSeq. TCRdb passed the public sequencing reads through fastp at Q25 and MiXCR, retaining productive beta sequences. Identical CDR3 proteins give one entry, which carries the most common genes and DNA. In this sample the table shows approximately 240,000 distinct CDR3 sequences, 25% to 35% of which occur a single time. The ten biggest clones cover roughly 7.3% of the sample. Interpreted using the paper, the time point label stands for: pre-pandemic baseline sample and day 111 after first positive SARS-CoV-2 test. The sequencing used a blood sample, collected at baseline and between days 110 and 120 from a kidney transplant recipient. The receptors shown here come from a male patient between 25 and 39 years old who had COVID-19 and was a kidney transplant recipient. A transplant means some T cells may be of graft donor rather than patient origin.

This clonotype came up many times. The chain is built from TRBV18 and TRBJ2-7, with a weak D call TRBD1 (6 bases). CDR1 is KGHSH, CDR2 LQKENI, per germline. This CDR3 has 15 residues. Trimming pared 3 bases from V and 3 bases from J, leaving 15 bases between. Here the CDR3 DNA reads TGTGCCAGCTCACCTCAAGTTGGGACACTCTACGAGCAGTACTTC. Amino acids: CASSPQVGTLYEQYF.

With respect to this clonotype: This may arise from a read error, as a much more abundant clone is one base away. The rearrangement joins TRBV6-5 to TRBJ1-2; D unresolved. CDR1 is MNHEY and CDR2 is SVGAGI in the germline V gene. Between the trimmed V and J ends, which lost 0 bases and 7 bases, there was a span of 15 bases. CDR3 length: 15 residues. Here the CDR3 reads CASSYSLSVPCGYTF. CDR3 sequence (DNA): TGTGCCAGCAGTTACTCGTTGTCAGTACCCTGTGGCTACACCTTC.

This clonotype showed up just a few times. The gene calls are TRBV20-1 and TRBJ2-2; the match to TRBD1 covers 10 bases. After removal of 5 bases from V and 6 bases from J, the junction contained 9 bases not matched to a gene. The CDR3 sequence is 15 residues long. Germline V lookup: CDR1 DFQATT, CDR2 SNEGSKA (reference sequence). CDR3 DNA: TGCAGTGCTGTACCCGGGACAGGGGTCTCCGGGGAGCTGTTTTTT. Amino acid sequence: CSAVPGTGVSGELFF.

This clonotype was seen repeatedly, ten times or more. The chain couples TRBV9 to TRBJ2-7, with D perhaps matching TRBD1 (5 bases). V lost 4 bases to trimming and J lost 4 bases, with 12 bases between them. Germline V gives CDR1 SGDLS, CDR2 YYNGEE. The CDR3 is 13 residues long. CDR3: CASSTRAGYEQYF. CDR3 nucleotide sequence: TGTGCCAGCAGCACCAGGGCTGGATACGAGCAGTACTTC.

This clonotype was counted at least ten times. V usage is TRBV6-5 and J usage is TRBJ1-1; TRBD1 is a possible D gene (5 bases). Trimming pared 7 bases from V and 6 bases from J, leaving 15 bases between. The CDR3 runs to 13 residues. Germline CDR1 MNHEY, CDR2 SVGAGI. CDR3 nucleotides: TGTGCCAGCACCCGGGGGGGAGGCGCTGAAGCTTTCTTT. It codes for CASTRGGGAEAFF.

The chain links TRBV6-8 to TRBJ2-3; D ambiguous. Trimming removed 6 bases from V and 4 bases from J, with 2 bases in between. CDR1 is MNHGY, CDR2 SAAAGT, per germline. CDR3 length: 10 residues. This CDR3 is CASRADTQYF. In DNA form, the CDR3 reads TGTGCCAGCAGAGCAGATACGCAGTATTTT.

For this clonotype: This may come from a read error, since a much larger clone is one base off. The CDR3 does not end in the conserved phenylalanine or tryptophan, so this is likely a read error. CDR3 amino acids: CASRHSNPGTPIYTS. In DNA, the CDR3 is TGTGCCAGCAGACACTCTAACCCCGGGACACCGATCTACACCTCC. The V and J genes are TRBV6-5 and TRBJ1-2, with D tentatively TRBD1 (6 bases). Germline CDR1 reads MNHEY; CDR2 reads SVGAGI. The ends were cut back, 6 bases at V and 10 bases at J, with 24 bases in the middle. The CDR3 loop spans 15 amino acids.

This clonotype was counted many times. This chain links TRBV19 with TRBJ1-5; D is unresolved. The germline gives CDR1 LNHDA, CDR2 SQIVND (reference sequence). The CDR3 contains 16 residues. The germline V and J ends were trimmed by 3 bases and 1 base, with 13 bases remaining between them. The CDR3 spells CASSIKLGSSNQPQHF. For the CDR3, the DNA is TGTGCCAGTAGTATTAAGCTGGGCTCGAGCAATCAGCCCCAGCATTTT.

Note on this clonotype: One junction end disagrees with the germline gene, perhaps due to a read error. In DNA form, the CDR3 reads TGTACCAGCAGCTTTGGACCGAACACCGGGGAGCTGTTTTTT. Translated: CTSSFGPNTGELFF. The chain has TRBV5-5 and TRBJ2-2; D gene ambiguous. The CDR3 runs to 14 residues. Looked up from germline, CDR1 is SGHKS and CDR2 is YYEKEE (reference sequence).

To note about this clonotype: This sequence may be a read error, since a much larger clone differs from it by one base. The rearrangement joins TRBV6-5 to TRBJ1-2, with D unclear. V dropped 6 bases and J dropped 4 bases, with 24 bases sitting between them. Germline CDR1 and CDR2: MNHEY and SVGAGI. CDR3 size: 17 residues. The CDR3 DNA sequence: TGTGCCAGCAGGCGACAAGCCTCTATGCGAAAGACCTATGGCTACACCTTC. Translating gives CASRRQASMRKTYGYTF.

As to this clonotype: Since a much larger clone is just one base distant, this may be a read error. This chain uses TRBV28 with TRBJ2-7; D is unresolved. This CDR3 has 10 residues. CDR1 MDHEN and CDR2 SYDVKM come from the germline V gene. In nucleotides, the CDR3 is TGTGCCAGCAGTTCCTACGAGAAGTACTTC. The encoded protein is CASSSYEKYF. Based on the CDR3 plus reference TRBV28 and TRBJ2-7, the full variable domain is DVKVTQSSRYLVKRTGEKVFLECVQDMDHENMFWYRQDPGLGLRLIYFSYDVKMKEKGDIPEGYSVSREKKERFSLILESASTNQTSMYLCASSSYEKYFGPGTRLTVT.

A remark on this clonotype: A read error may explain this, as a much larger clone is one base away. The rearrangement joins TRBV12-3 or TRBV12-4 to TRBJ2-1, with 12 bases aligning to TRBD1. This CDR3 spans 18 amino acids. V trimming: 9 bases; J trimming: 3 bases; junction bases outside the gene matches: 15. The CDR3 bases are TGTGCCAGAAGTCCGGGACAGGGGGCCCCTTCCCTCTACAATGAGCAGTTCTTC. Its protein is CARSPGQGAPSLYNEQFF.

This clonotype was counted at least ten times. The chain carries TRBV27 and TRBJ2-2; 9 positions agree with TRBD2. J gave up 5 bases and V 3 bases, and 7 bases lay outside the gene matches. The CDR3 sequence is 16 residues long. Per germline, CDR1 MNHEY and CDR2 SMNVEV (reference sequence). DNA of the CDR3: TGTGCCAGCAGTTTCTCTAGACTAGCGGCAACCGGGGAGCTGTTTTTT. Its protein product is CASSFSRLAATGELFF.

As concerns this clonotype: This sequence may be a read error, since a much larger clone differs from it by one base. The chain uses TRBV6-8 and TRBJ2-3; 8 bases agree with TRBD2. The J call may be mistaken, given a closer DNA end match to TRBJ2-5. The CDR3 consists of 13 residues. CDR1 is MNHGY, CDR2 SAAAGT, per germline. CDR3 nucleotide sequence: TGTGCCAGCAGCCACCGGGAGGGAGAGGCCCAGTACTTC. It yields the protein CASSHREGEAQYF.